This passage covers 7 T cell receptor beta chains from one sample sequenced in a study of blood T cell repertoires in COVID-19. The data were produced by immunoSEQ multiplex PCR, yet TCRdb's version contains in-frame clones alone and is incomplete. The sample consists of about 150,000 clones, 78% of them appearing once. Material: PBMCs or T cells enriched from blood (not recorded which). These TCRs come from a woman aged 45-65 years who had recovered from COVID-19.

The chain has TRBV28 and TRBJ2-7; D remains unclear. The CDR3 has 13 amino acids. V shed 5 bases and J shed 3 bases, with 11 bases lying between them. Germline lookup yields CDR1 MDHEN and CDR2 SYDVKM. The CDR3 region is CASSLEQFYEQYF. The CDR3 region has the DNA TGTGCCAGCAGTCTGGAACAGTTCTACGAGCAGTACTTC.

The chain joins TRBV9 to TRBJ1-2, with 9 bases matching TRBD1. The V gene end was trimmed by 0 bases and the J gene end by 6 bases; junction bases not matched to a gene: 3. The CDR3 extends over 14 amino acids. Germline loops: CDR1 SGDLS, CDR2 YYNGEE. The CDR3 DNA is TGTGCCAGCAGCGTAGAACACAGGGGGCATGGCTACACCTTC. Residues: CASSVEHRGHGYTF.

CDR3: CASSDTSGGANEQFF. The CDR3 bases are TGTGCCAGCAGCGATACTAGCGGGGGGGCCAATGAGCAGTTCTTC. J is TRBJ2-1 and V is TRBV28; 13 nucleotides match TRBD2. Germline values: CDR1 MDHEN, CDR2 SYDVKM. This CDR3 is 15 amino acids long. Trimming cost V 6 bases and J 6 bases; bases outside gene matches: 5.

V gene TRBV27 combines with J gene TRBJ1-2, with D possibly being TRBD1 (5 bases). This CDR3 is built from 15 residues. CDR1 is MNHEY, CDR2 SMNVEV, per germline (reference sequence). The V end lost 3 bases, the J end lost 2 bases, and 13 bases lay between the germline ends. CDR3 in DNA: TGTGCCAGCAGTTTTCGGCAGGGAAGGAACTATGGCTACACCTTC. It codes for CASSFRQGRNYGYTF.

The V and J genes are TRBV19 and TRBJ1-5; perhaps TRBD1 as D (6 bases). The CDR3 length is 15 residues. The germline CDR1 and CDR2 sequences are LNHDA and SQIVND (reference sequence). V lost 5 bases, J lost 3 bases, and 14 bases lay in between. CDR3 loop: CASSVQGNDNQPQHF. The CDR3 DNA follows: TGTGCCAGTAGTGTACAGGGTAATGACAATCAGCCCCAGCATTTT.

This chain links TRBV11-2 with TRBJ1-2; 7 bases align to TRBD1. This CDR3 comprises 14 residues. J lost 7 bases, V lost 4 bases, and 9 bases had no gene match. CDR1 and CDR2 (germline): SGHAT, FQNNGV. This CDR3 reads CASSSLRQGGGYTF. In DNA form, the CDR3 reads TGTGCCAGCAGCTCCCTCAGACAGGGCGGTGGCTACACCTTC.

The chain uses TRBV4-1 and TRBJ1-2; 12 bases agree with TRBD1. The CDR3 contains 17 residues. Germline CDR1 MGHRA, CDR2 YSYEKL. The ends lost 4 bases at V and 5 bases at J; junction bases unmatched: 11. The CDR3 bases are TGCGCCAGCAGCCCCCCGGGGACAGGGGGCTTGACGTATGGCTACACCTTC. Its protein product is CASSPPGTGGLTYGYTF.